Sequencing of this T cell receptor beta chain was carried out in a study of blood T cell repertoires in COVID-19. At the level of the study: The United States, Italy and Spain provided the acute and convalescent COVID-19 samples. Sources were T cells, B-cell-depleted T cells, or PBMCs; the material itself was cDNA or gDNA.

Sequencing was performed with immunoSEQ multiplex PCR; in TCRdb, only in-frame clones are kept and a portion is missing. This table holds 90,000 to 100,000 clones, 75% to 90% found once. CDR1 and CDR2 from the germline V gene are SGHNT and YYREEE (reference sequence). With V trimmed by 4 bases and J by 3 bases, 2 bases remained unmatched. The CDR3 is 13 residues long. The rearrangement uses TRBV5-4 and TRBJ2-3; TRBD1 agrees at 7 bases. This receptor was identified in a man older than 75 with acute or convalescent COVID-19. Specimen: peripheral blood. DNA for the CDR3: TGTGCCAGCAGCCAACAGGGGACAGATACGCAGTATTTT. This sequence encodes CASSQQGTDTQYF.